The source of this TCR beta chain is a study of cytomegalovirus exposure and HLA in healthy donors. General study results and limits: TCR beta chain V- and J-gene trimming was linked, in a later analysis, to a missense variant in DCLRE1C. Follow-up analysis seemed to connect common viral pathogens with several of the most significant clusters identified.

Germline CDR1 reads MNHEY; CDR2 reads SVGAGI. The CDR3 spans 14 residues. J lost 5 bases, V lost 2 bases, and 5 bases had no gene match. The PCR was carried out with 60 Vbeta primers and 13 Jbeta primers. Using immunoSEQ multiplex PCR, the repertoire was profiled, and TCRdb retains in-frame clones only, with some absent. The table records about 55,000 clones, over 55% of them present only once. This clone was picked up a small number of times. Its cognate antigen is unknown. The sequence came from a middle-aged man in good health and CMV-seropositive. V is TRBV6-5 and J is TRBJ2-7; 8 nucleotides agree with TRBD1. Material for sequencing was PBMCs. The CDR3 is CASSYRPTGDEQYF. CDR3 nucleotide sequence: TGTGCCAGCAGTTACCGACCGACAGGGGACGAGCAGTACTTC.